The 2 T cell receptor beta chains below all came from one sample that was sequenced in a study of blood T cell repertoires in COVID-19. Assay used: immunoSEQ multiplex PCR; TCRdb lists only in-frame clones, some missing. The table shows approximately 170,000 clones, with about 86% occurring only once. Sequenced input: peripheral blood. These TCRs come from an older woman with COVID-19, enrolled during active disease.

The chain employs TRBV7-9 and TRBJ2-7, with TRBD1 matching over 8 bases. The CDR3 has 15 amino acids. Germline CDR1 is SEHNR and CDR2 is FQNEAQ (reference sequence). V lost 0 bases to trimming and J lost 4 bases; unmatched junction nucleotides: 5. The CDR3 DNA sequence: TGTGCCAGCAGCTTAGCCCAGGGGGCGGATTACGAGCAGTACTTC. Its protein is CASSLAQGADYEQYF.

The CDR3 loop reads CASSFSSTGGEAFF. The CDR3 DNA follows: TGTGCCAGTAGTTTCTCTTCGACAGGCGGGGAAGCTTTCTTT. The chain has TRBV19 and TRBJ1-1; perhaps TRBD1 as D (6 bases). CDR1 LNHDA and CDR2 SQIVND come from the germline V gene (reference sequence). V was clipped by 5 bases and J by 8 bases, with 18 bases between them. There are 14 residues in the CDR3. The full variable domain, completed using reference TRBV19 and TRBJ1-1, is DGGITQSPKYLFRKEGQNVTLSCEQNLNHDAMYWYRQDPGQGLRLIYYSQIVNDFQKGDIAEGYSVSREKKESFPLTVTSAQKNPTAFYLCASSFSSTGGEAFFGQGTRLTVV.